A selection of T cell receptor beta chains follows, all from one sample in a study of cytomegalovirus exposure and HLA in healthy donors. Clones were read by immunoSEQ multiplex PCR, and TCRdb kept only the in-frame ones, dropping some. The sample contains 180,000 or so clones, just over 75% of which appear only once. The sample was PBMCs. These receptor sequences come from a man between 18 and 29 years old in good health and CMV-seronegative. Each CDR3 is given with its conserved first and last residue. Fields, in order: D gene, clone size, J gene, V gene, CDR3 DNA, CDR3 protein. D genes are given only for firm matches. Expanded clones get a size class; other rows say once, few or many, or leave the size out.

D gene: TRBD1; clone size: .; J gene: TRBJ2-1; V gene: TRBV5-1; CDR3 DNA: TGCGCCAGCAGCCGGGGACAGGGGAACAATGAGCAGTTCTTC; CDR3 protein: CASSRGQGNNEQFF
D gene: TRBD2; clone size: few; J gene: TRBJ2-1; V gene: TRBV4-3; CDR3 DNA: TGCGCCAGCAGCCAAGGAGGCGGGGGGAGCTCCTACAATGAGCAGTTCTTC; CDR3 protein: CASSQGGGGSSYNEQFF
D gene: .; clone size: .; J gene: TRBJ2-5; V gene: TRBV18; CDR3 DNA: TGTGCCAGCTCGCCCCGAAGGGGGATAGAGACCCAGTACTTC; CDR3 protein: CASSPRRGIETQYF
D gene: .; clone size: few; J gene: TRBJ2-7; V gene: TRBV19; CDR3 DNA: TGTGCCAGTAGCCGCGTGGGAACAGGACCAACCTACGAGCAGTACTTC; CDR3 protein: CASSRVGTGPTYEQYF
D gene: TRBD1; clone size: .; J gene: TRBJ1-1; V gene: TRBV19; CDR3 DNA: TGTGCCAGTGACAGGGGGCCAGGCACTGAAGCTTTCTTT; CDR3 protein: CASDRGPGTEAFF
D gene: TRBD1; clone size: few; J gene: TRBJ2-7; V gene: TRBV7-8; CDR3 DNA: TGTGCCAGCAGCCCTAGACGGACAGGGCTCTCCGAGCAGTACTTC; CDR3 protein: CASSPRRTGLSEQYF
D gene: TRBD1; clone size: .; J gene: TRBJ2-7; V gene: TRBV6-5; CDR3 DNA: TGTGCCAGCAGTCCGGGGACAGGGTACTACGAGCAGTACTTC; CDR3 protein: CASSPGTGYYEQYF
D gene: TRBD2; clone size: .; J gene: TRBJ2-4; V gene: TRBV11-3; CDR3 DNA: TGTGCCAGCAGCTTAGATAGACCTAGCGGGATGGGCGCCAAAAACATTCAGTACTTC; CDR3 protein: CASSLDRPSGMGAKNIQYF
D gene: TRBD1; clone size: .; J gene: TRBJ2-1; V gene: TRBV29-1; CDR3 DNA: TGCAGCGTTGGCCGGACAGGGGAATCCTACAATGAGCAGTTCTTC; CDR3 protein: CSVGRTGESYNEQFF
D gene: TRBD2; clone size: .; J gene: TRBJ2-1; V gene: TRBV9; CDR3 DNA: TGTGCCAGCAGCGTAGGTCTAGCGGGGGGATACAATGAGCAGTTCTTC; CDR3 protein: CASSVGLAGGYNEQFF
D gene: .; clone size: .; J gene: TRBJ1-4; V gene: TRBV30; CDR3 DNA: TGTGCCTGGACTGGACAGCTTAATGAAAAACTGTTTTTT; CDR3 protein: CAWTGQLNEKLFF
D gene: TRBD1; clone size: .; J gene: TRBJ2-5; V gene: TRBV9; CDR3 DNA: TGTGCCAGCAGCGTGAGGACAGGGGGCGTTGAGACCCAGTACTTC; CDR3 protein: CASSVRTGGVETQYF
D gene: TRBD1; clone size: .; J gene: TRBJ1-1; V gene: TRBV7-3; CDR3 DNA: TGTGCCAGCAGCTCGAGGACAGGGGGAGCTTTCTTT; CDR3 protein: CASSSRTGGAFF
D gene: .; clone size: .; J gene: TRBJ1-2; V gene: TRBV19; CDR3 DNA: TGTGCCAGTAGTAAGACAGGAGCCGCTAACTATGGCTACACCTTC; CDR3 protein: CASSKTGAANYGYTF
D gene: TRBD2; clone size: few; J gene: TRBJ2-2; V gene: TRBV5-4; CDR3 DNA: TGTGCCAGCAGCTTCGAGCGGGGAAGTGGCACCGGGGAGCTGTTTTTT; CDR3 protein: CASSFERGSGTGELFF
D gene: TRBD2; clone size: .; J gene: TRBJ2-3; V gene: TRBV7-8; CDR3 DNA: TGTGCCAGCAGCTTCCTTTCCTCTAGCGGAAGCACAGATACGCAGTATTTT; CDR3 protein: CASSFLSSSGSTDTQYF
D gene: TRBD2; clone size: .; J gene: TRBJ2-1; V gene: TRBV11-2; CDR3 DNA: TGTGCCAGCAGCTTAGAGGCTAGCGGGGGTGAGCAGTTCTTC; CDR3 protein: CASSLEASGGEQFF
D gene: .; clone size: .; J gene: TRBJ1-1; V gene: TRBV14; CDR3 DNA: TGTGCCAGCAGCCAAGTTAGTTCGTCTGAAGCTTTCTTT; CDR3 protein: CASSQVSSSEAFF
D gene: .; clone size: few; J gene: TRBJ1-1; V gene: TRBV7-6; CDR3 DNA: TGTGCCAGCAGACCCGACACAGCGCGGAGGGCCACTGAAGCTTTCTTT; CDR3 protein: CASRPDTARRATEAFF
D gene: .; clone size: .; J gene: TRBJ2-7; V gene: TRBV12-5; CDR3 DNA: TGTGCTAGTGGCCTCGTTACCTACGAGCAGTACTTC; CDR3 protein: CASGLVTYEQYF
D gene: .; clone size: .; J gene: TRBJ2-7; V gene: TRBV18; CDR3 DNA: TGTGCCAGCTCATTAACCGGGACCTACGAGCAGTACTTC; CDR3 protein: CASSLTGTYEQYF
D gene: TRBD1; clone size: few; J gene: TRBJ1-3; V gene: TRBV7-6; CDR3 DNA: TGTGCCAGCAGCCCCACGGCAGGGGGTACGGGAAACACCATATATTTT; CDR3 protein: CASSPTAGGTGNTIYF
D gene: .; clone size: .; J gene: TRBJ2-3; V gene: TRBV28; CDR3 DNA: TGTGCCAGCAGTTTCGGCGGGGGCTCCCCAGATACGCAGTATTTT; CDR3 protein: CASSFGGGSPDTQYF
D gene: TRBD1; clone size: .; J gene: TRBJ1-6; V gene: TRBV4-3; CDR3 DNA: TGCGCCAGCAGCGAACGGACAGGGGGCGAGGCTCTTAATTCACCCCTCCACTTT; CDR3 protein: CASSERTGGEALNSPLHF
D gene: .; clone size: .; J gene: TRBJ1-2; V gene: TRBV9; CDR3 DNA: TGTGCCAGCAGCCCAGGGGTTCTGAGGGCCTACTATGGCTACACCTTC; CDR3 protein: CASSPGVLRAYYGYTF
D gene: .; clone size: few; J gene: TRBJ2-1; V gene: TRBV4-3; CDR3 DNA: TGCGCCAGCAGCCAAGGGTCCCCGAGGCCCGGAGACAATGAGCAGTTCTTC; CDR3 protein: CASSQGSPRPGDNEQFF
D gene: .; clone size: .; J gene: TRBJ1-5; V gene: TRBV6-6; CDR3 DNA: TGTGCCAGCAGTTATCTCGGACTGAGCAATCAGCCCCAGCATTTT; CDR3 protein: CASSYLGLSNQPQHF
D gene: .; clone size: .; J gene: TRBJ2-7; V gene: TRBV27; CDR3 DNA: TGTGCCAGCAGTCCGAGGGGGAGGGGAACCTACGAGCAGTACTTC; CDR3 protein: CASSPRGRGTYEQYF
D gene: .; clone size: .; J gene: TRBJ2-7; V gene: TRBV27; CDR3 DNA: TGTGCCAGCAGTTGCAACAGGGATGGGTACTTC; CDR3 protein: CASSCNRDGYF
D gene: .; clone size: once; J gene: TRBJ1-5; V gene: TRBV5-8; CDR3 DNA: TGTGCCGCACGGGGATGGAACGGCAATCAGCCCCAGCATTTT; CDR3 protein: CAARGWNGNQPQHF
D gene: TRBD2; clone size: once; J gene: TRBJ2-1; V gene: TRBV9; CDR3 DNA: TGTGCCAGCAGTCCAACAGCGGGGACCCTCGGGAATGAGCAGTTCTTC; CDR3 protein: CASSPTAGTLGNEQFF
D gene: .; clone size: .; J gene: TRBJ1-2; V gene: TRBV11-3; CDR3 DNA: TGTGCCAGCAGCTTGGACAGCGGACGTGGGGGCTATGGCTACACCTTC; CDR3 protein: CASSLDSGRGGYGYTF
D gene: .; clone size: few; J gene: TRBJ1-1; V gene: TRBV6-6; CDR3 DNA: TGTGCCAGCAGCACCATACAGGACACTGAAGCTTTCTTT; CDR3 protein: CASSTIQDTEAFF
D gene: TRBD2; clone size: .; J gene: TRBJ2-7; V gene: TRBV10-3; CDR3 DNA: TGTGCCATCAGTGAGTCCGGCGGGAGTTCCTACGAGCAGTACTTC; CDR3 protein: CAISESGGSSYEQYF
D gene: .; clone size: .; J gene: TRBJ2-5; V gene: TRBV29-1; CDR3 DNA: TGCAGCGTGACGGGACACTACGGACGCCGTGGCCAAGAGACCCAGTACTTC; CDR3 protein: CSVTGHYGRRGQETQYF
D gene: TRBD1; clone size: .; J gene: TRBJ1-2; V gene: TRBV5-1; CDR3 DNA: TGCGCCAGCAGACCTCGAGGGGACAGTCTGGGCTACACCTTC; CDR3 protein: CASRPRGDSLGYTF
D gene: TRBD1; clone size: once; J gene: TRBJ1-1; V gene: TRBV7-6; CDR3 DNA: TGTGCCAGCAGCCCCACCCTACAGGGGTACACTGAAGCTTTCTTT; CDR3 protein: CASSPTLQGYTEAFF
D gene: TRBD1; clone size: .; J gene: TRBJ2-1; V gene: TRBV10-3; CDR3 DNA: TGTGCCATCAGTGACCCCGGGACAGGGGGCGACGAGCAGTTCTTC; CDR3 protein: CAISDPGTGGDEQFF
D gene: .; clone size: .; J gene: TRBJ1-2; V gene: TRBV13; CDR3 DNA: TGTGCCAGCAGCTTTTCCGGGACACACTATGGCTACACCTTC; CDR3 protein: CASSFSGTHYGYTF
D gene: .; clone size: .; J gene: TRBJ2-2; V gene: TRBV5-1; CDR3 DNA: TGCGCCAGCAGGGACTTCTTGACCGGGGAGCTGTTTTTT; CDR3 protein: CASRDFLTGELFF
D gene: .; clone size: few; J gene: TRBJ1-1; V gene: TRBV30; CDR3 DNA: TGTGCCTGGAGTGTACTGATGAACACTGAAGCTTTCTTT; CDR3 protein: CAWSVLMNTEAFF
D gene: TRBD1; clone size: .; J gene: TRBJ1-1; V gene: TRBV7-9; CDR3 DNA: TGTGCCAGCAGCCCTGGAGGGGACAGGAGAGACACTGAAGCTTTCTTT; CDR3 protein: CASSPGGDRRDTEAFF
D gene: TRBD2; clone size: .; J gene: TRBJ2-7; V gene: TRBV11-3; CDR3 DNA: TGTGCCAGCAGCTCGTCGCCCGGACTAGCGGACTTCTACGAGCAGTACTTC; CDR3 protein: CASSSSPGLADFYEQYF
D gene: TRBD1; clone size: .; J gene: TRBJ2-3; V gene: TRBV7-2; CDR3 DNA: TGTGCCAGCAGCGAGACAGGGGGCACAGATACGCAGTATTTT; CDR3 protein: CASSETGGTDTQYF
D gene: .; clone size: .; J gene: TRBJ1-1; V gene: TRBV7-3; CDR3 DNA: TGTGCCAGCAGCTTATCAACCCAGGGGAACACTGAAGCTTTCTTT; CDR3 protein: CASSLSTQGNTEAFF
D gene: TRBD1; clone size: .; J gene: TRBJ1-1; V gene: TRBV7-2; CDR3 DNA: TGTGCCAGCAGGGGACAGCCGGCTTTGAACACTGAAGCTTTCTTT; CDR3 protein: CASRGQPALNTEAFF
D gene: TRBD2; clone size: .; J gene: TRBJ2-5; V gene: TRBV7-2; CDR3 DNA: TGTGCCAGCAGCTTGGCGGGGGAGGGGGAGACCCAGTACTTC; CDR3 protein: CASSLAGEGETQYF
D gene: TRBD2; clone size: once; J gene: TRBJ2-3; V gene: TRBV29-1; CDR3 DNA: TGCAGCGTGAGGGGAGGCGGGGGGGCCCCCGATACGCAGTATTTT; CDR3 protein: CSVRGGGGAPDTQYF
D gene: .; clone size: once; J gene: TRBJ1-5; V gene: TRBV19; CDR3 DNA: TGTGCCAGTAGTATAGATTCCCTCGGTTATCAGCCCCAGCATTTT; CDR3 protein: CASSIDSLGYQPQHF
D gene: .; clone size: .; J gene: TRBJ2-7; V gene: TRBV18; CDR3 DNA: TGTGCCAGCTCACCATCGGGTCCACCCTACGGGCAGTACTTC; CDR3 protein: CASSPSGPPYGQYF
D gene: .; clone size: few; J gene: TRBJ1-5; V gene: TRBV28; CDR3 DNA: TGTGCCAGCGGATGGGCAGGGAATCAGCCCCAGCATTTT; CDR3 protein: CASGWAGNQPQHF
D gene: .; clone size: .; J gene: TRBJ1-1; V gene: TRBV7-8; CDR3 DNA: TGTGCCAGCAGCTTAACTGTGGACATTAACACTGAAGCTTTCTTT; CDR3 protein: CASSLTVDINTEAFF
D gene: .; clone size: .; J gene: TRBJ1-1; V gene: TRBV30; CDR3 DNA: TGTGCCTGGAATAGAGGAGGGATGGATCACACTGAAGCTTTCTTT; CDR3 protein: CAWNRGGMDHTEAFF
D gene: TRBD2; clone size: .; J gene: TRBJ2-5; V gene: TRBV10-3; CDR3 DNA: TGTGCCATCAGTGGGTCGGTTCTAGCGGGGGGGAAAGAGACCCAGTACTTC; CDR3 protein: CAISGSVLAGGKETQYF
D gene: TRBD1; clone size: .; J gene: TRBJ1-6; V gene: TRBV7-9; CDR3 DNA: TGTGCCAGCAGCCCCCGGGACAGGGGAAATTCACCCCTCCACTTT; CDR3 protein: CASSPRDRGNSPLHF
D gene: .; clone size: .; J gene: TRBJ2-3; V gene: TRBV6-5; CDR3 DNA: TGTGCCAGCAGTTATAGAGAAAAAGATACGCAGTATTTT; CDR3 protein: CASSYREKDTQYF
D gene: .; clone size: .; J gene: TRBJ2-1; V gene: TRBV21-1; CDR3 DNA: TGTGCCAGCAGCAAAGGTACGATGACGGCTAGCGGGAGGTGGGACTCCTACAATGAGCAGTTCTTC; CDR3 protein: CASSKGTMTASGRWDSYNEQFF
D gene: .; clone size: .; J gene: TRBJ1-2; V gene: TRBV19; CDR3 DNA: TGTGCCAGTAGTATAGCACAGGGTTATGGCTACACCTTC; CDR3 protein: CASSIAQGYGYTF
D gene: TRBD1; clone size: .; J gene: TRBJ1-2; V gene: TRBV11-3; CDR3 DNA: TGTGCCAGCAGCTTAACCGGACAGGTCACTCTCTATGGCTACACCTTC; CDR3 protein: CASSLTGQVTLYGYTF
D gene: TRBD1; clone size: once; J gene: TRBJ2-7; V gene: TRBV5-1; CDR3 DNA: TGCGCCAGCAGCCGAGGGACAGGGAACTCCTACGAGCAGTACTTC; CDR3 protein: CASSRGTGNSYEQYF